Each of the 12 T cell receptor beta chains below was sequenced from the same sample in a study of T cells in Graves' hyperthyroidism and ophthalmopathy. From RNA transcripts, TCR beta CDR3 regions were amplified. The HTBI primer set was used in a first-round RT-PCR of the TCR CDR3. TCRdb re-called the multiplex PCR reads through MiXCR, storing one row per CDR3 protein. The profile shows approximately 720,000 distinct CDR3 sequences, about 19% of them singletons. What was sequenced was blood. Receptors originate from a woman aged 45 to 65 with Graves' hyperthyroidism that later progressed to Graves' ophthalmopathy.

The chain carries TRBV20-1 and TRBJ1-2, with 10 nucleotides matching TRBD1. The CDR3 spans 13 residues. The J segment lost 14 bases and the V segment lost 3 bases, leaving 12 bases of the junction unmatched. CDR1 is DFQATT, CDR2 SNEGSKA, per germline (reference sequence). CDR3 coding DNA: TGCAGTGCTAGCCCGGGGGACAGGGGAAGTCATACCTTC. This gives the protein CSASPGDRGSHTF.

The genes are TRBV7-9 and TRBJ2-1, with D perhaps TRBD1 (7 bases). The CDR3 has 15 residues. Between the trimmed V and J ends, which lost 8 bases and 6 bases, there was a span of 20 bases. CDR1 and CDR2 from the germline V gene are SEHNR and FQNEAQ (reference sequence). The CDR3 protein is CASGPLQQGGNEQFF. The DNA of the CDR3 is TGTGCCAGCGGTCCCCTCCAGCAGGGGGGCAATGAGCAGTTCTTC.

This clonotype was observed a few times. The genes are TRBV9 and TRBJ2-7, with 7 bases aligning to TRBD1. CDR3 length: 16 amino acids. Trimming cost V 0 bases and J 3 bases; bases outside gene matches: 9. The germline CDR1 and CDR2 sequences are SGDLS and YYNGEE. CDR3 region: CASSVGAETGYYEQYF. In nucleotides, the CDR3 is TGTGCCAGCAGCGTAGGTGCTGAGACAGGGTACTACGAGCAGTACTTC.

As for this clonotype: A much larger clone lies one base from this, so it may be a read error. V and J are TRBV6-9 and TRBJ1-3, with D unclear. The CDR3 contains 15 residues. Germline V CDR1 and CDR2: MNHGY, SVAAGI. As DNA, the CDR3 is TGTGCCAGCAGTTACGGGTACCCCTCTGGAGACACCATATATTTT. It encodes CASSYGYPSGDTIYF.

This clonotype was observed a handful of times. V and J are TRBV2 and TRBJ2-7; no definite D call. V gave up 8 bases and J gave up 3 bases, with 14 bases separating them. The germline CDR1 and CDR2 sequences are SNHLY and FYNNEI. This CDR3 spans 13 amino acids. DNA for the CDR3: TGTGCCAGCGGGGTCTATGGGTTCTACGAGCAGTACTTC. It codes for CASGVYGFYEQYF. Full variable domain (remainder filled in from reference TRBV2 and TRBJ2-7): EPEVTQTPSHQVTQMGQEVILRCVPISNHLYFYWYRQILGQKVEFLVSFYNNEISEKSEIFDDQFSVERPDGSNFTLKIRSTKLEDSAMYFCASGVYGFYEQYFGPGTRLTVT.

The sample holds many counts of this clonotype. This sequence joins TRBV11-2 and TRBJ2-4; a weak D match, TRBD2 (7 bases). V lost 4 bases, J lost 0 bases, and 13 bases lay in between. The CDR3 consists of 16 residues. Germline V CDR1 and CDR2: SGHAT, FQNNGV. The CDR3 DNA reads as TGTGCCAGCAGCTACAGGGAGGGGATAGCCAAAAACATTCAGTACTTC. It yields the protein CASSYREGIAKNIQYF.

This clonotype was observed a few times. This chain connects TRBV10-3 to TRBJ2-3; possibly TRBD2 for D (5 bases). Trimming shortened V by 3 bases and J by 0 bases, and 13 bases separated the two germline ends. Germline V gives CDR1 ENHRY, CDR2 SYGVKD. The CDR3 consists of 16 residues. CDR3 amino acids: CAISDSSRGSTDTQYF. The CDR3 DNA reads TGTGCCATCAGTGATTCTTCCCGAGGGAGCACAGATACGCAGTATTTT.

V gene TRBV18 combines with J gene TRBJ1-2; D call uncertain. CDR3 size: 17 residues. From germline, CDR1 is KGHSH and CDR2 LQKENI. V lost 1 base and J lost 8, with 23 bases in between. CDR3 sequence: CASSPQIFASQESGYTF. As DNA, the CDR3 is TGTGCCAGCTCACCACAAATTTTCGCGTCCCAGGAGTCGGGCTACACCTTC.

The rearrangement uses TRBV20-1 and TRBJ1-6, with D unclear. Trimming pared 5 bases from V and 4 bases from J, leaving 6 bases between. CDR1 is DFQATT, CDR2 SNEGSKA, per germline (reference sequence). The CDR3 loop spans 12 amino acids. Written as DNA, the CDR3 is TGCAGTGCTTCAGATTATAATTCACCCCTCCACTTT. Translating it yields CSASDYNSPLHF.

This clonotype was seen repeatedly, ten times or more. The chain carries TRBV3-1 and TRBJ2-3, with D tentatively TRBD1 (6 bases). This CDR3 is built from 14 residues. V lost 1 base, J lost 5 bases, and 10 bases lay in between. Germline V CDR1 and CDR2: LGHDT, YNNKEL (reference sequence). Here the CDR3 DNA reads TGTGCCAGCAGCCAAGGCCCAGGGGAAGATACGCAGTATTTT. Translation gives CASSQGPGEDTQYF.

This clonotype was seen more than once but under ten times. This rearrangement joins TRBV6-4 to TRBJ1-3; 7 positions match TRBD1. The ends lost 3 bases at V and 0 bases at J; junction bases unmatched: 14. The CDR3 totals 19 residues. Germline CDR1 is MRHNA and CDR2 is SNTAGT. The chain's CDR3 is CASSERAERGQLSGNTIYF. CDR3 DNA: TGTGCCAGCAGTGAAAGGGCAGAACGGGGACAGCTCTCTGGAAACACCATATATTTT.

V gene TRBV19 combines with J gene TRBJ1-1, with D possibly being TRBD1 (5 bases). Germline CDR1 and CDR2: LNHDA and SQIVND (reference sequence). This CDR3 region has 14 residues. The V gene lost 7 bases and the J gene lost 4 bases, with 16 bases spanning the gap. CDR3 protein: CASISSERGTEAFF. The CDR3 coding sequence is TGTGCCAGTATTTCTAGTGAGAGGGGCACTGAAGCTTTCTTT.